This T cell receptor (beta chain) appears in the sequencing data of a study of Ad26.COV2.S vaccination and SARS-CoV-2 variants. Overall study: The vaccine Ad26.COV2.S was put into the muscle once, or twice with 56 days between.

The repertoire was sequenced with immunoSEQ multiplex PCR; TCRdb's copy has only in-frame clones and lacks some. Here the sample spans around 340,000 clones, roughly nine tenths being singletons. As to this clone: Its antigen is currently unknown.

Noted treatment: roughly 19 received Ad26.COV2.S at low or high dose, single or two shots; about 5 received placebo; per-sample allocation not given. Specimen acquisition occurred on day 63 following the initial vaccine or placebo injection. An Ad26 vector was used to express Wuhan-strain SARS-CoV-2 spike as the vaccine. Overall study results and limits: The TCR-based breadth and depth measures might underestimate overall T cell responses. Vaccinees and placebo recipients showed similar non-spike TCR breadth.

Germline CDR1 reads SGHVS; CDR2 reads FNYEAQ. The CDR3 is 16 amino acids. V trimming: 2 bases; J trimming: 5 bases; junction bases outside the gene matches: 9. This sample comprised peripheral blood, obtained in a trial of Ad26.COV2.S vaccine versus placebo. The TCR was taken from a person between 18 and 60 years old who received the Ad26.COV2.S COVID-19 vaccine or a placebo. The chain recombines TRBV7-6 with TRBJ2-1, with 7 bases matching TRBD1. The DNA for the CDR3 is TGTGCCAGCAGCTTAATGACAGGGACGATCAACAATGAGCAGTTCTTC. Amino acids: CASSLMTGTINNEQFF.